This TCR beta chain was recorded in a study of cytomegalovirus exposure and HLA in healthy donors. Study background: Prior work identified 95 million to 120 million unique TCR beta sequences in 150 million to 200 million T cells. Study outcomes and limitations: From TCR beta sequences, most subjects' HLA-A and HLA-B alleles were reportedly predicted accurately.

V lost 8 bases to trimming and J lost 0 bases, with 17 bases between them. Germline lookup yields CDR1 MNHEY and CDR2 SMNVEV (reference sequence). The CDR3 has 15 amino acids. Turning to this clone: Its antigen is unidentified.

PCR was performed using 60 Vbeta and 13 Jbeta primers. Assay used: immunoSEQ multiplex PCR; TCRdb lists only in-frame clones, some missing. Seen here are some 160,000 clones, 65% to 90% observed once, and the top ten hold under 2.5%. The sequence was obtained from a woman aged 18 to 35 in good health and CMV-seronegative. Input material: PBMCs. The J gene is TRBJ2-7, the V gene TRBV27; no clear D. CDR3 in amino acids: CASGSVGADSYEQYF. The CDR3 DNA reads as TGTGCCAGCGGGTCAGTGGGCGCTGACTCCTACGAGCAGTACTTC.